These 11 T cell receptor beta chains were sequenced from one sample in a study of siplizumab effects on memory and regulatory T cells (dated by TCRdb to the late 2010s). Libraries came from the immunoSEQ multiplex PCR assay. The clones in this table, taken by TCRdb from immuneACCESS, are in-frame only. Not every clone is retained; where verified, under half of the shortfall comes from an unresolved V gene, and the cause of the rest is unknown. Here the sample has 98,000 or so clones; 93% occur a single time. The ten largest make up about 0.62% of the sample. The sequenced material came from Tregs sorted from blood. The receptors come from a human donor in good health.

This clone has a handful of counts. The chain employs TRBV10-3 and TRBJ2-7; D gene unclear. The germline gives CDR1 ENHRY, CDR2 SYGVKD. Trimming shortened V by 0 bases and J by 4 bases, and 7 bases separated the two germline ends. The CDR3 has 13 residues. CDR3 in amino acids: CAISESMGYEQYF. In nucleotides, the CDR3 is TGTGCCATCAGTGAGTCAATGGGTTACGAGCAGTACTTC.

The rearrangement joins TRBV11-3 to TRBJ2-7; D uncertain. Trimming pared 5 bases from V and 7 bases from J, leaving 18 bases between. Germline CDR1 and CDR2: SGHNT and YENEEA. This CDR3 has 14 residues. The CDR3: CASSPGSGGEEQYF. In nucleotides, the CDR3 is TGTGCCAGCAGCCCCGGTTCAGGCGGCGAAGAGCAGTACTTC.

The rearrangement links TRBV5-1 to TRBJ2-7; D possibly corresponds to TRBD2 (6 bases). The CDR3 is made up of 13 amino acids. Trimming cost V 5 bases and J 4 bases, with 13 bases left between them. Germline V gene data show CDR1 as SGHRS and CDR2 as YFSETQ. CDR3 amino acids: CASSWRGKYEQYF. The CDR3, as DNA: TGCGCCAGCAGTTGGAGGGGTAAATACGAGCAGTACTTC.

V usage is TRBV6-6 and J usage is TRBJ1-1, with a possible D match to TRBD1 (5 bases). Trimming left V 5 bases short and J 1 base short, with 14 bases between. CDR3 length equals 15 residues. CDR1 is MNHNY and CDR2 is SVGAGI in the germline V gene (reference sequence). CDR3 sequence (DNA): TGTGCCAGCAGTAGCGAACCGGGACGGAACACTGAAGCTTTCTTT. Amino acids: CASSSEPGRNTEAFF.

V gene TRBV9 combines with J gene TRBJ2-3; D remains ambiguous. Per the germline V gene, CDR1 is SGDLS and CDR2 is YYNGEE. The CDR3 consists of 15 residues. Trimming removed 0 bases at V and 2 bases at J, with 10 bases between. Written as DNA, the CDR3 is TGTGCCAGCAGCGTAGGAGTGCAACCCACAGATACGCAGTATTTT. Its translation: CASSVGVQPTDTQYF.

The genes are TRBV5-1 and TRBJ1-5; 9 positions match TRBD1. The V gene's germline CDR1 is SGHRS and CDR2 YFSETQ. V lost 4 bases, J lost 6 bases, and 8 bases stayed unmatched. The CDR3 spans 15 residues. CDR3 sequence (DNA): TGCGCCAGCAGCCCCGGGACAGGGTTAGGTCAGCCCCAGCATTTT. Residues: CASSPGTGLGQPQHF.

This clone was recorded only once. This chain joins TRBV30 and TRBJ1-5; a weak D match, TRBD1 (6 bases). Germline-derived CDR1 and CDR2 are GTSNPN and SVGIG (reference sequence). This CDR3 contains 14 residues. V dropped 2 bases and J dropped 3 bases, with 11 bases sitting between them. CDR3 DNA sequence: TGTGCCTGGAGTACCCCGGGGGCCAATCAGCCCCAGCATTTT. Protein sequence: CAWSTPGANQPQHF.

The chain combines TRBV19 with TRBJ1-1; D call uncertain. Looked up from germline, CDR1 is LNHDA and CDR2 is SQIVND (reference sequence). This CDR3 is 13 amino acids long. V gave up 5 bases and J gave up 1 base, with 8 bases separating them. This chain's CDR3 is CASSRRGNTEAFF. Written as DNA, the CDR3 is TGTGCCAGTAGTCGACGGGGGAACACTGAAGCTTTCTTT.

The chain has TRBV2 and TRBJ1-1; D unresolved. Germline V lookup: CDR1 SNHLY, CDR2 FYNNEI. This CDR3 spans 14 amino acids. V dropped 8 bases and J dropped 0 bases, with 13 bases sitting between them. The CDR3 DNA sequence: TGTGCCAGCGACCGAGGGCTTCTGAACACTGAAGCTTTCTTT. Translation: CASDRGLLNTEAFF. Full variable domain (rest looked up from reference TRBV2 and TRBJ1-1): EPEVTQTPSHQVTQMGQEVILRCVPISNHLYFYWYRQILGQKVEFLVSFYNNEISEKSEIFDDQFSVERPDGSNFTLKIRSTKLEDSAMYFCASDRGLLNTEAFFGQGTRLTVV.

This chain connects TRBV5-4 to TRBJ1-1, with 7 bases matching TRBD1. The trim removed 0 bases at V and 5 bases at J, leaving 1 base unmatched. Germline lookup yields CDR1 SGHNT and CDR2 YYREEE (reference sequence). The CDR3 consists of 13 residues. In DNA, the CDR3 is TGTGCCAGCAGCTTGGGGGACAGAACTGAAGCTTTCTTT. Translating gives CASSLGDRTEAFF.

V usage is TRBV2 and J usage is TRBJ1-6; D gene ambiguous. There are 13 residues in the CDR3. The V end was cut by 4 bases, the J end by 4 bases, with 5 bases between. CDR1 is SNHLY, CDR2 FYNNEI, per germline. CDR3 nucleotide sequence: TGTGCCAGCAGTGTGGGGTATAATTCACCCCTCCACTTT. Amino acids: CASSVGYNSPLHF.